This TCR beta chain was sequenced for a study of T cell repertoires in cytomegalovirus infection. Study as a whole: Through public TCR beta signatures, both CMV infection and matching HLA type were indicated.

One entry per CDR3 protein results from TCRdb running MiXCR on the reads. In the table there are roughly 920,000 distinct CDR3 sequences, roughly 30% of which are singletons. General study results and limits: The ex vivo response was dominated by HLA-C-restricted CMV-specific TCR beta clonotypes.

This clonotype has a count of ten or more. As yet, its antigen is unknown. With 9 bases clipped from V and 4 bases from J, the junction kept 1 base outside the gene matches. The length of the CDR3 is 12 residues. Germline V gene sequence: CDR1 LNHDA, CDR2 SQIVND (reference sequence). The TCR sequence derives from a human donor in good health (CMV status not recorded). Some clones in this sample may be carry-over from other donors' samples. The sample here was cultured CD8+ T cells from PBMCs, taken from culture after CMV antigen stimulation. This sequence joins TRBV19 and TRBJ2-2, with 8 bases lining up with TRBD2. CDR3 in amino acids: CASSGGTGELFF. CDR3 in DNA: TGTGCCAGCAGCGGGGGCACCGGGGAGCTGTTTTTT. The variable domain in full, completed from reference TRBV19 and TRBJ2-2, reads DGGITQSPKYLFRKEGQNVTLSCEQNLNHDAMYWYRQDPGQGLRLIYYSQIVNDFQKGDIAEGYSVSREKKESFPLTVTSAQKNPTAFYLCASSGGTGELFFGEGSRLTVL.